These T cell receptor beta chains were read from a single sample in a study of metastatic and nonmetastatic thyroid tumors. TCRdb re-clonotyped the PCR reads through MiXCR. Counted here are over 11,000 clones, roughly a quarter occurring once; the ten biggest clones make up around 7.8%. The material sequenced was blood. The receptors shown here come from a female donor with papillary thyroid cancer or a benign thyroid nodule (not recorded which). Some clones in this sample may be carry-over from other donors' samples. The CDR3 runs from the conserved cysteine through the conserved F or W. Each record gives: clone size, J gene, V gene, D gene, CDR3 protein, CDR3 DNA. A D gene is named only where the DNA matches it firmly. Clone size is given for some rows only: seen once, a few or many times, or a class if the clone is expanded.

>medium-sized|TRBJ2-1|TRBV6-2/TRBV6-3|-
CASSRLGYNEQFF
TGTGCCAGCAGCCGCTTGGGGTACAATGAGCAGTTCTTC
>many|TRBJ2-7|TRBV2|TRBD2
CASTGTLAGLSYEQYF
TGTGCCAGCACCGGTACCTTAGCGGGCCTCTCCTACGAGCAGTACTTC
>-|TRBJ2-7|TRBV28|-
CASSSPTVSYEQYF
TGTGCCAGCAGTTCACCGACAGTCTCCTACGAGCAGTACTTC
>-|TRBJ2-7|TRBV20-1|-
CSSRNVEQYF
TGCAGTTCTAGAAATGTCGAGCAGTACTTC
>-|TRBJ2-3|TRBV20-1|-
CSASGGGVTDTQYF
TGCAGTGCGTCGGGGGGCGGTGTAACAGATACGCAGTATTTT
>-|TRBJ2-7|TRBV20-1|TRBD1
CSARRRTGDLQEQYF
TGCAGTGCTAGACGTAGGACAGGGGACCTACAAGAGCAGTACTTC
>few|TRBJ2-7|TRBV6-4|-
CASSDGLANSSYEQYF
TGTGCCAGCAGTGACGGTCTAGCTAATAGCTCCTACGAGCAGTACTTC
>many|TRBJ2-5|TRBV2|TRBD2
CASSPGLAGAETQYF
TGTGCCAGCTCTCCGGGACTAGCGGGAGCAGAGACCCAGTACTTC
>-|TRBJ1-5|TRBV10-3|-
CAIIQLSDQPQHF
TGTGCCATCATCCAGCTCTCCGATCAGCCCCAGCATTTT
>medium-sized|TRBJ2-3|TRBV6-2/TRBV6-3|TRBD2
CASSGTSGTADTQYF
TGTGCCAGCAGTGGGACTAGCGGGACGGCAGATACGCAGTATTTT
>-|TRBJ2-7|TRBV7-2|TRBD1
CASSLEPGGYEQYF
TGTGCCAGCAGCTTAGAACCAGGGGGCTACGAGCAGTACTTC
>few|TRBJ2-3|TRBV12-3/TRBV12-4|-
CASSLGRSKGWDTRYF
TGTGCCAGCAGTTTGGGCAGGTCCAAGGGTTGGGATACGCGGTATTTT
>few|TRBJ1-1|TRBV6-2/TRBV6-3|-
CASSFLAQGEAFF
TGTGCCAGCAGTTTCTTGGCACAGGGTGAAGCTTTCTTT
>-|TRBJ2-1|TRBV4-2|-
CASSQERVSLYNEQFF
TGTGCCAGCAGCCAAGAAAGGGTTAGCCTCTACAATGAGCAGTTCTTC
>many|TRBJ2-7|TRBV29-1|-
CSVGFWTDSYEQYF
TGCAGCGTGGGATTTTGGACAGACTCCTACGAGCAGTACTTC
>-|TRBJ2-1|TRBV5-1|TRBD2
CASSLGLAEDSEQFF
TGCGCCAGCAGCTTGGGACTAGCGGAAGACAGTGAGCAGTTCTTC
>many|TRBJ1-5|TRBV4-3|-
CASSQVAGASNQPQHF
TGCGCCAGCAGCCAAGTTGCGGGAGCTAGCAATCAGCCCCAGCATTTT
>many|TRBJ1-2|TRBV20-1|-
CSARGVDYGYTF
TGCAGTGCTAGAGGGGTAGACTATGGCTACACCTTC
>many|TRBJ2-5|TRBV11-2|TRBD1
CASSLALAGGAETQYF
TGTGCCAGCAGCTTAGCGTTGGCAGGGGGCGCGGAGACCCAGTACTTC
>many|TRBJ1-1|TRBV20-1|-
CSARGLGHTEAFF
TGCAGTGCTAGAGGGTTGGGGCACACTGAAGCTTTCTTT
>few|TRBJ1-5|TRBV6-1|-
CASSEVGGIVQPQHF
TGTGCCAGCAGCGAAGTGGGGGGGATAGTTCAACCCCAGCATTTT
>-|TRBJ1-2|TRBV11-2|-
CASSLYDAYGYTF
TGTGCCAGCAGCTTATACGATGCCTATGGCTACACCTTC
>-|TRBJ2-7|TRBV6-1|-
CASRPGRSSYEQYF
TGTGCCAGCAGACCCGGACGAAGCTCCTACGAGCAGTACTTC
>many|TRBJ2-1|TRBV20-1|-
CSARVPTTRSRNEQFF
TGCAGTGCTAGAGTTCCTACTACTAGGAGCCGCAATGAGCAGTTCTTC
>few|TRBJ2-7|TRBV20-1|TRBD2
CSASRGGGVLGEQYF
TGCAGTGCTAGCCGCGGGGGGGGAGTGCTCGGGGAGCAGTACTTC
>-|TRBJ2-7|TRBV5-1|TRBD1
CASSLKAGGYEQYF
TGCGCCAGCAGCTTGAAGGCAGGGGGTTACGAGCAGTACTTC
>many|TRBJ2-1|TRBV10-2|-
CASKPYNEQFF
TGCGCCAGCAAGCCCTACAATGAGCAGTTCTTC
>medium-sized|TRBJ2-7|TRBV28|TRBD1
CASSSPTGAYEQYF
TGTGCCAGCAGTTCACCCACAGGGGCCTACGAGCAGTACTTC
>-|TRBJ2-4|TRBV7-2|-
CASSPARLTSTVNIQYF
TGTGCCAGCAGCCCCGCCAGGCTTACTAGCACGGTAAACATTCAGTACTTC